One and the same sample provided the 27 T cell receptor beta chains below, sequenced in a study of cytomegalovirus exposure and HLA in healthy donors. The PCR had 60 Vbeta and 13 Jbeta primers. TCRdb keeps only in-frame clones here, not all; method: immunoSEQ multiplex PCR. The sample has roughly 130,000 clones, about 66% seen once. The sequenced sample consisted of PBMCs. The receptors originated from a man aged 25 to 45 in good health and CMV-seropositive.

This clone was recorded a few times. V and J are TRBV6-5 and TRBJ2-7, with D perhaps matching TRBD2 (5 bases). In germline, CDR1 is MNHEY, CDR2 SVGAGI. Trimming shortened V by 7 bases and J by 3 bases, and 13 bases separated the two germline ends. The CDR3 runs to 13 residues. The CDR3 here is CASTEAGSYEQYF. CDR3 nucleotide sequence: TGTGCCAGCACGGAGGCGGGTAGCTACGAGCAGTACTTC.

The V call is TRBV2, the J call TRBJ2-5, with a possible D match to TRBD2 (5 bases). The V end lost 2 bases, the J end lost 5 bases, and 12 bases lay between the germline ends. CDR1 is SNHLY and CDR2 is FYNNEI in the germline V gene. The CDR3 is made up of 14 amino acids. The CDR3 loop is CASSERGGWETQYF. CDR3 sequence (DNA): TGTGCCAGCAGTGAACGGGGTGGATGGGAGACCCAGTACTTC.

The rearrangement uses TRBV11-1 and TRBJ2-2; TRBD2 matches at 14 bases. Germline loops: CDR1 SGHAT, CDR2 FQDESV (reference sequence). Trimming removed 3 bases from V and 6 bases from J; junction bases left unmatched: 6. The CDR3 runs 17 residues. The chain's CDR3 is CASSFSRLAGGPGELFF. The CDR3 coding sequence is TGTGCCAGCAGCTTTTCTCGACTAGCGGGAGGGCCCGGGGAGCTGTTTTTT.

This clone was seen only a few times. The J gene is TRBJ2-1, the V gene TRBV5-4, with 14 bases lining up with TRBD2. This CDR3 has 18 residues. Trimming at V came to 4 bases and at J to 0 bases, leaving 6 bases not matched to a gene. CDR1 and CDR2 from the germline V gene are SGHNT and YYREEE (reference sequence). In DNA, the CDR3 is TGTGCCAGCAGCGGTGGACTAGCGGGGGGTCCCTCCTACAATGAGCAGTTCTTC. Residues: CASSGGLAGGPSYNEQFF.

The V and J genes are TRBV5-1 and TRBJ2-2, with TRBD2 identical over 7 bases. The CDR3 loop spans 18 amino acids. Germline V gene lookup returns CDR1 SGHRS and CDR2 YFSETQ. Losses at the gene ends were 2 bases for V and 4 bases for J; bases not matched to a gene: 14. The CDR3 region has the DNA TGCGCCAGCAGCTTAATACCAGCGGGACGGTCTGGCACCGGGGAGCTGTTTTTT. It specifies CASSLIPAGRSGTGELFF.

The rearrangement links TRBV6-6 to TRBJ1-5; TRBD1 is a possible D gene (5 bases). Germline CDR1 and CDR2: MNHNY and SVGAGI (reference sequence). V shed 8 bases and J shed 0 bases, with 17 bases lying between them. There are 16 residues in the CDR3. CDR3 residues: CASVGDFFYSNQPQHF. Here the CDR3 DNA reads TGTGCCAGCGTCGGGGACTTCTTCTATAGCAATCAGCCCCAGCATTTT.

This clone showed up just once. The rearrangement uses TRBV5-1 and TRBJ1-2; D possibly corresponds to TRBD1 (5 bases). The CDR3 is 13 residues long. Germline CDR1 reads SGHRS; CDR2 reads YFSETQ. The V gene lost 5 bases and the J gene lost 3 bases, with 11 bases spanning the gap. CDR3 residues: CASSPGRDYGYTF. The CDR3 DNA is TGCGCCAGCAGTCCAGGGAGGGACTATGGCTACACCTTC.

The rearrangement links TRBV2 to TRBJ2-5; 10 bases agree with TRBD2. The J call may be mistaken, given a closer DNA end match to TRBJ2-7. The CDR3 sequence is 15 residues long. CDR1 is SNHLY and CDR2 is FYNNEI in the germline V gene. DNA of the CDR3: TGTGCCAGCAGACCCGGACTAGCGGAGAACTACGAGCAGTACTTC. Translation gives CASRPGLAENYEQYF.

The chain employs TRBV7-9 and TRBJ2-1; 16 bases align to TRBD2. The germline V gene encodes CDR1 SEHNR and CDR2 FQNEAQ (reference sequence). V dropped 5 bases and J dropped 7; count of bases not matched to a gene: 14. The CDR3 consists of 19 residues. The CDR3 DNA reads TGTGCCAGCAGCGCCGGGACTAGCGGGAGGGCCAGTATAGAAAATGAGCAGTTCTTC. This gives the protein CASSAGTSGRASIENEQFF.

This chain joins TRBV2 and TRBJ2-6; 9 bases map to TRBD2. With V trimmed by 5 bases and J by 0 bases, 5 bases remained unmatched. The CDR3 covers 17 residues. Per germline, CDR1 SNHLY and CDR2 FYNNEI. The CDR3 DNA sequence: TGTGCCAGCAGTCTGACTAGCGGAGGCTCTGGGGCCAACGTCCTGACTTTC. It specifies CASSLTSGGSGANVLTF. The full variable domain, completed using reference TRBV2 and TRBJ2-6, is EPEVTQTPSHQVTQMGQEVILRCVPISNHLYFYWYRQILGQKVEFLVSFYNNEISEKSEIFDDQFSVERPDGSNFTLKIRSTKLEDSAMYFCASSLTSGGSGANVLTFGAGSRLTVL.

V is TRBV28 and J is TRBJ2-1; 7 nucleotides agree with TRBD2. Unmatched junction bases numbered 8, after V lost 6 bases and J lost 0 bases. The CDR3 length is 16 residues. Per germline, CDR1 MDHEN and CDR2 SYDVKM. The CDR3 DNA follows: TGTGCCAGCAGACACCAGCGGGGACCCTCCTACAATGAGCAGTTCTTC. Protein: CASRHQRGPSYNEQFF.

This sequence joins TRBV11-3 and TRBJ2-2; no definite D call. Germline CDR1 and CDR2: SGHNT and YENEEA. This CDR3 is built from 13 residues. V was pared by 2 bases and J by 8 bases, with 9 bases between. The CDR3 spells CASSLFRHGELFF. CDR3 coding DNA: TGTGCCAGCAGCTTATTTCGACATGGGGAGCTGTTTTTT.

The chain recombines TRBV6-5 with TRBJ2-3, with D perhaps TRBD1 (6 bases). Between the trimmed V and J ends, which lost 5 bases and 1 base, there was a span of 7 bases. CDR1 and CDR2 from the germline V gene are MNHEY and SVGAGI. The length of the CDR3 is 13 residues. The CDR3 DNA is TGTGCCAGCAGTCGACAGGGCACAGATACGCAGTATTTT. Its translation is CASSRQGTDTQYF.

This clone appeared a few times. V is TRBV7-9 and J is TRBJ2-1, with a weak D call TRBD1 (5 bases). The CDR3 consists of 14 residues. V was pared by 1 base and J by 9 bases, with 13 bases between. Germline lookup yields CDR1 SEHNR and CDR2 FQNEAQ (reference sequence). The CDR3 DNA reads TGTGCCAGCAGCTTAGTTTCAGGGTCCGGTGAGCAGTTCTTC. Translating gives CASSLVSGSGEQFF.

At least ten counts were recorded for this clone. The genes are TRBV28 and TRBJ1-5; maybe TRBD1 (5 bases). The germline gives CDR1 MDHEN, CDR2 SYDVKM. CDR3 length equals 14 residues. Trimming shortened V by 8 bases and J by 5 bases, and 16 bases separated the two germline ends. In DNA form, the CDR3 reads TGTGCCAGCGGACCCTCAGGGTCTGATCAGCCCCAGCATTTT. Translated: CASGPSGSDQPQHF.

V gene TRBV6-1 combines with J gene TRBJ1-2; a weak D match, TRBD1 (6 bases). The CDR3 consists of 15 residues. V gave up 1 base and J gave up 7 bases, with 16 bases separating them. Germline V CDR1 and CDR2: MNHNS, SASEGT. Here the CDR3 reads CASSEVTGKLSGYTF. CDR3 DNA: TGTGCCAGCAGTGAAGTTACAGGGAAGCTTTCTGGCTACACCTTC.

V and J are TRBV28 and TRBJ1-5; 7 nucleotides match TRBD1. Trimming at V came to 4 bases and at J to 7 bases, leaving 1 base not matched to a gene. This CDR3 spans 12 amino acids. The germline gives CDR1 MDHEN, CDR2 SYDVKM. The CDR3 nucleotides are TGTGCCAGCAGTTCACAGGGGCAGCCCCAGCATTTT. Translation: CASSSQGQPQHF. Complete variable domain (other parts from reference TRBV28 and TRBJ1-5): DVKVTQSSRYLVKRTGEKVFLECVQDMDHENMFWYRQDPGLGLRLIYFSYDVKMKEKGDIPEGYSVSREKKERFSLILESASTNQTSMYLCASSSQGQPQHFGDGTRLSIL.

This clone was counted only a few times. The CDR3 sequence is CASSPPGASASTGELFF. CDR3 sequence (DNA): TGTGCCAGCAGCCCTCCTGGGGCTAGCGCTTCCACCGGGGAGCTGTTTTTT. The J gene is TRBJ2-2, the V gene TRBV9; maybe TRBD2 (6 bases). V lost 4 bases, J lost 4 bases, and 20 bases lay in between. Germline CDR1 reads SGDLS; CDR2 reads YYNGEE. This CDR3 region has 17 residues.

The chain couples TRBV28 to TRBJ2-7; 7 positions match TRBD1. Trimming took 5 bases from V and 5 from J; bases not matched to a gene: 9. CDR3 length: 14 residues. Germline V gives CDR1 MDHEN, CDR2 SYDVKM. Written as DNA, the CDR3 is TGTGCCAGCAGTAGAACAGGGGACGGGGACGAGCAGTACTTC. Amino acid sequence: CASSRTGDGDEQYF.

The CDR3 spells CASSSSGTGGQQYF. CDR3 nucleotides: TGTGCCAGCAGCTCATCCGGGACAGGGGGGCAGCAGTACTTC. This sequence joins TRBV7-6 and TRBJ2-7, with 11 bases aligning to TRBD1. This CDR3 contains 14 residues. V trimming: 4 bases; J trimming: 8 bases; junction bases outside the gene matches: 7. Germline loops: CDR1 SGHVS, CDR2 FNYEAQ.

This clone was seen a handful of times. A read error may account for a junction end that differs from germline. The CDR3 here is CAWSPGTSGYGQYF. CDR3 bases: TGTGCCTGGAGTCCCGGGACTAGCGGGTACGGGCAGTACTTC. This chain links TRBV30 with TRBJ2-7; 12 nucleotides line up with TRBD2. This CDR3 has 14 residues. CDR1 is GTSNPN, CDR2 SVGIG, per germline (reference sequence).

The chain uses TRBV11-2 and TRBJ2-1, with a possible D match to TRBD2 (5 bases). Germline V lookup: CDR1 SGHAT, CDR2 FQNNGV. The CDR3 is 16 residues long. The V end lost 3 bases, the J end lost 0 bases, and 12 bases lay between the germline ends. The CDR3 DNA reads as TGTGCCAGCAGCTTTTCTCCTGGGAGCTCCTACAATGAGCAGTTCTTC. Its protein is CASSFSPGSSYNEQFF.

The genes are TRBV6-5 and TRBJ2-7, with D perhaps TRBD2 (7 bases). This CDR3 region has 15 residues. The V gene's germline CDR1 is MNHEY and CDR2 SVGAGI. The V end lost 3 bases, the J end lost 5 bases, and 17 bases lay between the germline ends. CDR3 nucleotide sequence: TGTGCCAGCAGTTATATTTGGGGGGGCGGCCACGAGCAGTACTTC. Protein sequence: CASSYIWGGGHEQYF.

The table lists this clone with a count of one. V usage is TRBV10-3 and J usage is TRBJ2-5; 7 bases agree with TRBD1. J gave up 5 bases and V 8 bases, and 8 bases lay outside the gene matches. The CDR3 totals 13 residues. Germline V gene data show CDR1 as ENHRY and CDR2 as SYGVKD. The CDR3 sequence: CAIGGQSVETQYF. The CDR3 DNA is TGTGCCATCGGGGGACAGTCGGTTGAGACCCAGTACTTC.

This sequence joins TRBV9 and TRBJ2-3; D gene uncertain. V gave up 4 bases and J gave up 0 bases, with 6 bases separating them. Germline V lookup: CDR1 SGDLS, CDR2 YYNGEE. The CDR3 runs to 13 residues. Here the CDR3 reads CASSTISTDTQYF. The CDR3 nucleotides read TGTGCCAGCAGCACTATTAGCACAGATACGCAGTATTTT.

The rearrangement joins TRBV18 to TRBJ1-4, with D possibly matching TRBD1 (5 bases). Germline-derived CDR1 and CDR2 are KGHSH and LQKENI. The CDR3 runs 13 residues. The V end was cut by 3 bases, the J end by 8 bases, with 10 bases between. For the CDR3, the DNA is TGTGCCAGCTCACCCGATAACAGGGAAAAACTGTTTTTT. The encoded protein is CASSPDNREKLFF.

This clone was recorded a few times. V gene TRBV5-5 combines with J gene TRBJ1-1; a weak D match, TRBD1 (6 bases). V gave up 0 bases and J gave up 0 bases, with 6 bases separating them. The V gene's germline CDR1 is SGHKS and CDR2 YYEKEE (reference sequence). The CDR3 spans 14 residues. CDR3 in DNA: TGTGCCAGCAGCTTGGACAGGGTGAACACTGAAGCTTTCTTT. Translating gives CASSLDRVNTEAFF.